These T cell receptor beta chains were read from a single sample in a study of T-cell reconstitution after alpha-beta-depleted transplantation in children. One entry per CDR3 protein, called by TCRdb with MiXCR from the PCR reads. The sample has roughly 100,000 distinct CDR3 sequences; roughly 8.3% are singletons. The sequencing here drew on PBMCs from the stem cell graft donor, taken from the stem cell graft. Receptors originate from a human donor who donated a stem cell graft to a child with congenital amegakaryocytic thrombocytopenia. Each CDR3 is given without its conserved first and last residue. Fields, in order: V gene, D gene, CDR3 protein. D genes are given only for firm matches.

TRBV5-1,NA,ASSLATAQDLAKNIQY
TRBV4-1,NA,ASSFFGASNEQF
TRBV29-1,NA,SVRFEAGNTGELF
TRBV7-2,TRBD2,ASSGESLAGGELF
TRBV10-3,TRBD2,AISEMGLAGSNEQF
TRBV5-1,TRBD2,ASSARRDSGGAYGQF
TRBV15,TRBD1,ATSLGQGKGQPQH
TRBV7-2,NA,ASSLAPAGDGYT
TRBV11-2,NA,ASSLETLGELF
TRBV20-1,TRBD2,SAHPSGKAYNEQF
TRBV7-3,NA,ASSQRAPASDTQY
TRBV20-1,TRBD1,SAPPDPQGGRAF
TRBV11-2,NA,ASSRTTGLGNTEAF
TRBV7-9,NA,ASSSGATNYGYT
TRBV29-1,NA,SVGAGVADTQY
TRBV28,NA,ASSTHPENYGYT
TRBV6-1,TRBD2,ASRGGDSANTGELF
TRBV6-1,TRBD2,ASSPGTSGSETQY
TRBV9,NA,ASSPRGGREKLF
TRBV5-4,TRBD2,ASSPSGPYNEQF
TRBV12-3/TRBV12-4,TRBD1,TFSPVAGQGRGTGELF
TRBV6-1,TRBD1,ATTDRGDSPLH
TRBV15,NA,ATSRVSGRTGELF
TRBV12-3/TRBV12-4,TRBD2,ASTSLSGPYEQY
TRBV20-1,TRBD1,SAREWDRGSNQPQH
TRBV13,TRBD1,ASSIAGTGRETQY
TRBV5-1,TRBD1,ASSPGQRSYNEQF
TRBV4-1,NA,ASSQDILATNNEQF
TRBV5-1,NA,ASSSKIGQTTNYGYT
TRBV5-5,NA,ASSFRGFRNTEAF
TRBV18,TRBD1,ASSLGTGREPQH
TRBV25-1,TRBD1,ASRHRGGTEAF
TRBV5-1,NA,ASSPGRGSTDTQY
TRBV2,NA,ASSVGGTNSPLH
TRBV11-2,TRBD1,ASSQNPGTGSTEAF
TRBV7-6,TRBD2,ASSVTSGLPSTQY
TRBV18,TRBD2,ASSPAAGGTDTQY
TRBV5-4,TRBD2,ASSPSGGAINNEQF
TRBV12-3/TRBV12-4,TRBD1,AIAGRGRYNEKLF
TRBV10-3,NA,AISSGRGNTEAF
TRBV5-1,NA,ASSFERDSPLH
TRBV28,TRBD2,ASSSPGLAGGADTQY
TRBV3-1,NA,ASSRGRVSSNEQF
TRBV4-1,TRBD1,ASSSNPGQVLETQY
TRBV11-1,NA,ASSNSHYEQY
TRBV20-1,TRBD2,SADLLGSGIENEQF
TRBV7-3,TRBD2,ASSTGLAGFGRGNEQF